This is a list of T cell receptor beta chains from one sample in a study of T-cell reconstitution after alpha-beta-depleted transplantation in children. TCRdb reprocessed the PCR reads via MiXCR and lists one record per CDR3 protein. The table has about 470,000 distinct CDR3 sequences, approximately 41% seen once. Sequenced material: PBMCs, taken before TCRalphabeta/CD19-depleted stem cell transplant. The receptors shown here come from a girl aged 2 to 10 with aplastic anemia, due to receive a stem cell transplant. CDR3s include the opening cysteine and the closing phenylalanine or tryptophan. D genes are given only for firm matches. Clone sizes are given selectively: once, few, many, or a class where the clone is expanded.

TGTGCCAGCAGCATGGGACTAGCGGCCTACGAGCAGTACTTC	CASSMGLAAYEQYF	few	TRBD2	TRBV27	TRBJ2-7
TGTGCCAGCAGCGCGCTAGACAGGGGGCCTTACAATGAGCAGTTCTTC	CASSALDRGPYNEQFF	.	TRBD1	TRBV7-9	TRBJ2-1
TGCGCCAGCAGTCGTGACGGGAAGCGGACTGAAGCTTTCTTT	CASSRDGKRTEAFF	many	.	TRBV5-1	TRBJ1-1
TGTGCCAGCAGTTTATCGATAGCGAATGAGCAGTTCTTC	CASSLSIANEQFF	many	.	TRBV27	TRBJ2-1
TGCGCCAGCACCGATGGACTAGCGGGGTCCAATGAGCAGTTCTTC	CASTDGLAGSNEQFF	.	TRBD2	TRBV10-2	TRBJ2-1
TGTGCCAGCTCACTCGGGGTTCACATGAACTCTGGGGCCAACGTCCTGACTTTC	CASSLGVHMNSGANVLTF	many	.	TRBV18	TRBJ2-6
TGTGCCAGCAGCTCCGGGGCCTTCGGGGAGCAGTACTTC	CASSSGAFGEQYF	few	.	TRBV7-9	TRBJ2-7
TGTGCCAGCAGTCCCTCTAGGGGCCCCGGGGAGCTGTTTTTT	CASSPSRGPGELFF	many	.	TRBV28	TRBJ2-2
TGCGCCAGCAGCCCCAATGAGGGCGGTGGGATATATGGCTACACCTTC	CASSPNEGGGIYGYTF	few	.	TRBV5-1	TRBJ1-2
TGCAGTGCTAGCCCCTCGACAGGGGCCCAAGAGACCCAGTACTTC	CSASPSTGAQETQYF	.	TRBD1	TRBV20-1	TRBJ2-5
TGCGCCAGCAGCTTGGCGGGAGAGCCCTACAATGAGCAGTTCTTC	CASSLAGEPYNEQFF	many	.	TRBV5-1	TRBJ2-1
TGCAGTACTACGGGGACTCCGACTAGCACAGATACGCAGTATTTT	CSTTGTPTSTDTQYF	many	.	TRBV20-1	TRBJ2-3
TGTGCCAGCAGCTTGTTGGTCGAGGCCTACGAGCAGTACTTC	CASSLLVEAYEQYF	.	.	TRBV5-5	TRBJ2-7
TGCGCCAGCAGCTGGGACCAGGGTTCGAACACTGAAGCTTTCTTT	CASSWDQGSNTEAFF	.	.	TRBV5-1	TRBJ1-1
TGCAGCGTTGAATGGCCGAGCACCGGGGAGCTGTTTTTT	CSVEWPSTGELFF	many	.	TRBV29-1	TRBJ2-2
TGTGCCAGCAGTTTTGTAGCGGGAGCGATGAACTCCTACGAGCAGTACTTC	CASSFVAGAMNSYEQYF	many	TRBD2	TRBV12-3/TRBV12-4	TRBJ2-7
TGTGCCAGCAGCCGGGGGGGGCAGACAATCTACGAGCAGTACTTC	CASSRGGQTIYEQYF	.	.	TRBV3-1	TRBJ2-7
TGTGCCAGCAGCCGCCTAGGGGGGAGGTCTAGTGGCTACACCTTC	CASSRLGGRSSGYTF	few	.	TRBV6-1	TRBJ1-2
TGCGCCAGCAGCTTGGGACAGATCGCCTACGAGCAGTACTTC	CASSLGQIAYEQYF	.	.	TRBV5-1	TRBJ2-7
TGTGCCAGCAACTCGCTAGATGAGAATGAGCAGTTCTTC	CASNSLDENEQFF	.	.	TRBV28	TRBJ2-1
TGTGCCACCAGCAGAGATAAAGGGGGAGGGAGGAATGAGCAGTTCTTC	CATSRDKGGGRNEQFF	.	.	TRBV15	TRBJ2-1
TGTGCCAGCAGCGGAGCGGGAGTAACAGATACGCAGTATTTT	CASSGAGVTDTQYF	few	TRBD2	TRBV9	TRBJ2-3
TGTGCCAGCACCCGGCTGAGGACAGATACGCAGTATTTT	CASTRLRTDTQYF	.	.	TRBV12-3/TRBV12-4	TRBJ2-3
TGCAGTGCTAGAAGTAAGGGGGGGCCCTCCTTCGGTGAGCAGTTCTTC	CSARSKGGPSFGEQFF	.	.	TRBV20-1	TRBJ2-1
TGCAGCGTTGAACTTCCCGGCTTCTACGAGCAGTACTTC	CSVELPGFYEQYF	many	.	TRBV29-1	TRBJ2-7
TGCGCCAGCAGCCAGATACCGGGCGGTCTGGAGGCCCAGCATTTT	CASSQIPGGLEAQHF	many	.	TRBV4-1	TRBJ1-5
TGCAGTGCTAGGGGACGGCAAGAGACCCAGTACTTC	CSARGRQETQYF	many	.	TRBV20-1	TRBJ2-5
TGCAGTGCTCCTCGGGGTGGCGTGAACACTGAAGCTTTCTTT	CSAPRGGVNTEAFF	few	.	TRBV20-1	TRBJ1-1
TGTGCCAGCAGCTTAATGGGGATGGGGGGAGCTGCAACTAATGAAAAACTGTTTTTT	CASSLMGMGGAATNEKLFF	.	.	TRBV11-2	TRBJ1-4
TGTGCCAGCAGTGGGTCGGCATATAGCGGTGCAGGGCCGTCCTACGAGCAGTACTTC	CASSGSAYSGAGPSYEQYF	few	.	TRBV6-1	TRBJ2-7
TGCAGTGCCCCCGGGCCGGGGGGCGCGTATGGCTACACCTTC	CSAPGPGGAYGYTF	.	.	TRBV20-1	TRBJ1-2
TGTGCCAGCAGCTTCGGGAAGGGCTGGGAAAAACTGTTTTTT	CASSFGKGWEKLFF	many	.	TRBV7-8	TRBJ1-4
TGCGCCAGCAGCCAAGAGTCGGGGGCAGGGGGGGCCAACGTCCTGACTTTC	CASSQESGAGGANVLTF	.	.	TRBV4-1	TRBJ2-6
TGCGCCAGCAGCCAAGAGGGGTCCGGGGGGGCCTACAATGAGCAGTTCTTC	CASSQEGSGGAYNEQFF	.	TRBD2	TRBV4-1	TRBJ2-1
TGCAGCTACGGGACTAGTCTCAACGAGCAGTACTTC	CSYGTSLNEQYF	.	TRBD2	TRBV20-1	TRBJ2-7
TGCAGTGCTAGAAGACAGGGGATAGAGACCCAGTACTTC	CSARRQGIETQYF	.	TRBD1	TRBV20-1	TRBJ2-5
TGCAGTGCTAGAGAGACAGGTGACCTCGACGAGCAGTACTTC	CSARETGDLDEQYF	.	.	TRBV20-1	TRBJ2-7
TGTGCCAGCAGCCCGCCTAGCGGGGACTCCACAGATACGCAGTATTTT	CASSPPSGDSTDTQYF	.	TRBD2	TRBV4-2	TRBJ2-3
TGTGCCAGCTCCGAACTAGCGGTCTACGAGCAGTACTTC	CASSELAVYEQYF	.	TRBD2	TRBV18	TRBJ2-7
TGCAGTGCTCCGGGGGACTACGCCTACGAGCAGTACTTC	CSAPGDYAYEQYF	.	TRBD2	TRBV20-1	TRBJ2-7
TGTGCCAGCAGTTTATGGGGGAGTAACAATGAGCAGTTCTTC	CASSLWGSNNEQFF	.	.	TRBV28	TRBJ2-1
TGTGCCATCAGTGTACAGCGGCCAAATACCTACGAGCAGTACTTC	CAISVQRPNTYEQYF	few	.	TRBV10-3	TRBJ2-7